A selection of T cell receptor beta chains follows, all from one sample in a study of shared T cell receptors in the human thymus. TCRdb's copy holds only in-frame clones and misses some; the assay was immunoSEQ multiplex PCR. The sample has approximately 490,000 clones, around 82% seen once. This same sample was also part of a study on human thymus T cells.

The sample comprised thymocytes. These TCRs come from a boy under two years old with a congenital heart defect. Each CDR3 is given with its conserved first and last residue. Fields, in order: D gene, clone size, V gene, CDR3 length, J gene, CDR3 protein, CDR3 DNA. The D gene is left open where the match is weak. Only some rows state a clone size, as once, few, many or a class for expanded clones.

>TRBD1|NA|TRBV6-5|16|TRBJ1-1
CASSYPRTGGGWVAFF
TGTGCCAGCAGTTATCCCAGGACAGGGGGCGGGTGGGTAGCTTTCTTT
>TRBD2|NA|TRBV15|18|TRBJ2-1
CATSRDGAGGRAINEQFF
TGTGCCACCAGCAGAGACGGCGCCGGTGGGAGGGCCATTAATGAGCAGTTCTTC
>NA|NA|TRBV7-6|17|TRBJ1-5
CASSLGAGQHSNQPQHF
TGTGCCAGCAGCTTAGGGGCAGGTCAACATAGCAATCAGCCCCAGCATTTT
>TRBD2|few|TRBV4-2|18|TRBJ2-1
CASSQVTSGDSSYNEQFF
TGTGCCAGCAGCCAGGTGACTAGCGGGGATAGCTCCTACAATGAGCAGTTCTTC
>TRBD1|NA|TRBV28|15|TRBJ1-2
CASSPYRGWHYGYTF
TGTGCCAGCAGTCCCTACAGGGGCTGGCACTATGGCTACACCTTC
>TRBD2|few|TRBV13|22|TRBJ2-7
CASSPALPLVGVNSGRFNEQYF
TGTGCCAGCAGTCCAGCCCTTCCTCTTGTGGGTGTTAACAGCGGGAGATTCAACGAGCAGTACTTC
>NA|NA|TRBV14|15|TRBJ2-5
CASSHPGHHQETQYF
TGTGCCAGCAGCCATCCGGGACACCATCAAGAGACCCAGTACTTC
>NA|NA|TRBV28|12|TRBJ1-3
CASRALRNTIYF
TGTGCCAGCAGGGCACTGCGGAACACCATATATTTT
>TRBD1|NA|TRBV28|16|TRBJ2-7
CASSFPGQVHLGEQYF
TGTGCCAGCAGTTTCCCGGGACAGGTTCATCTGGGGGAGCAGTACTTC
>TRBD2|NA|TRBV7-9|14|TRBJ2-7
CASSESTSGYEQYF
TGTGCCAGCAGCGAGAGTACTAGCGGCTACGAGCAGTACTTC
>NA|NA|TRBV30|12|TRBJ1-2
CAWTHQGYGYTF
TGTGCCTGGACCCATCAGGGATATGGCTACACCTTC
>TRBD1|NA|TRBV4-1|17|TRBJ1-1
CASSQENRGVGRTEAFF
TGCGCCAGCAGCCAAGAGAACAGGGGAGTAGGCCGTACTGAAGCTTTCTTT
>NA|NA|TRBV4-2|16|TRBJ1-1
CASSQDLRGRYTEAFF
TGTGCCAGCAGCCAAGACCTCAGGGGTCGGTACACTGAAGCTTTCTTT
>TRBD2|NA|TRBV25-1|13|TRBJ2-5
CASNPGGQETQYF
TGTGCCAGTAACCCGGGAGGGCAAGAGACCCAGTACTTC
>NA|few|TRBV11-2|14|TRBJ1-1
CASSSQPGYPEAFF
TGTGCCAGCAGCTCCCAGCCAGGGTACCCTGAAGCTTTCTTT
>TRBD1|NA|TRBV2|12|TRBJ1-1
CASTQGDGEAFF
TGTGCCAGCACCCAGGGGGATGGTGAAGCTTTCTTT
>TRBD1|NA|TRBV11-2|15|TRBJ1-5
CASSPGQGVNQPQHF
TGTGCCAGCAGCCCGGGACAGGGGGTGAATCAGCCCCAGCATTTT
>TRBD2|NA|TRBV30|13|TRBJ2-7
CAWSEREDYEQYF
TGTGCCTGGAGTGAACGGGAGGACTACGAGCAGTACTTC
>TRBD1|once|TRBV28|16|TRBJ1-1
CASSPLRQGADTEAFF
TGTGCCAGCAGTCCCCTACGACAGGGGGCGGACACTGAAGCTTTCTTT
>TRBD1|NA|TRBV4-3|15|TRBJ2-7
CASSQATGGRREQYF
TGCGCCAGCAGCCAAGCGACAGGGGGAAGGCGCGAGCAGTACTTC
>NA|NA|TRBV29-1|13|TRBJ2-1
CSARTHSYNEQFF
TGCAGCGCTCGGACTCACTCCTACAATGAGCAGTTCTTC
>NA|NA|TRBV6-1|15|TRBJ2-4
CASSEVERERDIQYF
TGTGCCAGCAGTGAAGTTGAACGGGAGAGAGACATTCAGTACTTC
>TRBD1|NA|TRBV10-3|14|TRBJ1-1
CAIRRGTGNTEAFF
TGTGCCATCAGGAGGGGGACAGGGAACACTGAAGCTTTCTTT
>TRBD1|NA|TRBV7-9|19|TRBJ1-2
CASSLGPGDRGSPGYGYTF
TGTGCCAGCAGCTTAGGACCAGGGGACAGGGGAAGTCCAGGCTATGGCTACACCTTC
>NA|NA|TRBV5-1|14|TRBJ2-5
CASSFGDQEETQYF
TGCGCCAGCAGCTTCGGGGATCAAGAAGAGACCCAGTACTTC
>NA|NA|TRBV10-3|14|TRBJ1-3
CATASGGSGNTIYF
TGTGCCACGGCCTCCGGGGGCTCTGGAAACACCATATATTTT
>TRBD1|NA|TRBV2|15|TRBJ1-2
CASSEGGQGAGGYTF
TGTGCCAGCAGTGAAGGGGGACAGGGGGCGGGTGGCTACACCTTC
>TRBD2|few|TRBV15|13|TRBJ2-7
CATASSGTYEQYF
TGTGCCACCGCATCTAGCGGGACCTACGAGCAGTACTTC
>TRBD2|NA|TRBV7-2|19|TRBJ2-3
CASGEGGLAGGPGTDTQYF
TGTGCCAGCGGTGAAGGAGGACTAGCGGGAGGGCCTGGCACAGATACGCAGTATTTT
>TRBD1|few|TRBV29-1|13|TRBJ1-2
CSARTGTDMSYTF
TGCAGCGCCCGGACAGGGACTGATATGAGCTACACCTTC
>TRBD2|NA|TRBV28|17|TRBJ2-3
CASSLEGLAGGTDTQYF
TGTGCCAGCAGTTTGGAGGGACTAGCGGGGGGCACAGATACGCAGTATTTT
>NA|NA|TRBV5-4|15|TRBJ2-3
CASSRTGLSTDTQYF
TGTGCCAGCAGCAGGACGGGACTCAGCACAGATACGCAGTATTTT
>NA|NA|TRBV9|15|TRBJ2-2
CASSPGVGNTGELFF
TGTGCCAGCAGCCCTGGAGTGGGGAACACCGGGGAGCTGTTTTTT
>TRBD1|few|TRBV27|16|TRBJ2-3
CASSLKGAEWTDTQYF
TGTGCCAGCAGTTTAAAGGGGGCGGAATGGACAGATACGCAGTATTTT
>NA|NA|TRBV18|15|TRBJ2-7
CASSPQGEPNYEQYF
TGTGCCAGCTCACCACAGGGGGAACCGAACTACGAGCAGTACTTC
>TRBD1|NA|TRBV27|13|TRBJ2-7
CASSPDRTYEQYF
TGTGCCAGCAGCCCGGACAGGACCTACGAGCAGTACTTC
>NA|NA|TRBV7-9|17|TRBJ2-1
CASSPKTYLRNGDEQFF
TGTGCCAGCAGCCCTAAAACCTACCTGCGTAATGGTGATGAGCAGTTCTTC
>TRBD2|once|TRBV28|14|TRBJ2-1
CASWTSGRSSEQFF
TGTGCCAGCTGGACTAGCGGGAGATCCAGTGAGCAGTTCTTC
>NA|NA|TRBV12-2|16|TRBJ2-1
CASRLRTSGIYNEQFF
TGTGCAAGTCGCTTGCGGACTAGCGGGATCTACAATGAGCAGTTCTTC
>NA|NA|TRBV28|13|TRBJ1-5
CASTPAVNQPQHF
TGTGCCAGCACCCCCGCGGTCAATCAGCCCCAGCATTTT
>TRBD1|NA|TRBV30|15|TRBJ2-5
CAWSVAGTGGETQYF
TGTGCCTGGAGTGTAGCCGGGACAGGGGGAGAGACCCAGTACTTC
>NA|NA|TRBV29-1|11|TRBJ1-1
CSVSGGTEAFF
TGCAGCGTTTCGGGGGGAACTGAAGCTTTCTTT
>NA|NA|TRBV5-1|14|TRBJ2-2
CASSFRSHTGELFF
TGCGCCAGCAGCTTTCGAAGCCACACCGGGGAGCTGTTTTTT
>NA|NA|TRBV5-6|15|TRBJ2-7
CASSFDSGPSYEQYF
TGTGCCAGCAGCTTTGATAGCGGCCCCTCCTACGAGCAGTACTTC
>TRBD2|NA|TRBV6-4|18|TRBJ2-2
CASSAGVIAGGDTGELFF
TGTGCCAGCAGTGCCGGGGTGATCGCGGGAGGGGACACCGGGGAGCTGTTTTTT
>NA|NA|TRBV7-3|16|TRBJ2-5
CASSLSPKRRQETQYF
TGTGCCAGCAGCTTATCCCCGAAGCGGCGGCAAGAGACCCAGTACTTC
>TRBD2|NA|TRBV4-2|17|TRBJ2-2
CASSLIHRAGGNGELFF
TGTGCCAGCAGCCTAATCCACCGAGCGGGAGGGAACGGGGAGCTGTTTTTT
>NA|NA|TRBV9|15|TRBJ2-7
CASSPAAGSSYEQYF
TGTGCCAGCAGCCCTGCAGCAGGCAGCTCCTACGAGCAGTACTTC
>NA|NA|TRBV18|16|TRBJ1-2
CASSSIRDTPNYGYTF
TGTGCCAGCTCATCCATCCGGGACACTCCTAACTATGGCTACACCTTC
>TRBD1|once|TRBV2|18|TRBJ1-5
CASRQRWPRDRGNQPQHF
TGTGCCAGCAGGCAGAGATGGCCCCGGGACAGGGGGAATCAGCCCCAGCATTTT
>TRBD1|NA|TRBV5-8|13|TRBJ1-1
CASSTDRGVEAFF
TGTGCCAGCAGCACGGACAGGGGGGTTGAAGCTTTCTTT
>TRBD1|NA|TRBV4-3|13|TRBJ1-5
CASSPQGDQPQHF
TGCGCCAGCAGCCCCCAGGGGGATCAGCCCCAGCATTTT
>TRBD2|NA|TRBV10-3|17|TRBJ2-5
CAISGRVLAGAGETQYF
TGTGCCATCAGTGGGAGGGTCCTAGCGGGAGCCGGGGAGACCCAGTACTTC
>TRBD2|once|TRBV9|17|TRBJ2-5
CASSLRGLAGGQETQYF
TGTGCCAGCAGCCTCCGAGGACTAGCGGGAGGTCAAGAGACCCAGTACTTC
>TRBD2|NA|TRBV4-1|15|TRBJ2-1
CASSLAGGLGNEQFF
TGCGCCAGCAGCCTAGCGGGAGGGTTAGGCAATGAGCAGTTCTTC